This TCR beta chain emerged from a study of OX40 agonist ivuxolimab in advanced cancers. Regarding the complete study: Ivuxolimab, which targeted the costimulatory receptor OX40 (CD134), was an agonistic, fully human IgG2 monoclonal antibody. Intravenous ivuxolimab was administered to patients every 2 weeks at six dose levels: 0.01, 0.1, 0.3, 1.5, 3 and 10 mg/kg. Of the roughly 50 dose-escalation patients, hepatocellular carcinoma was present in roughly 19, melanoma in some 15, renal cell carcinoma in 9 and head and neck cancer in 9. In the dose-escalation cohort, 82.7% of patients were male, and the mean age was approximately 64 years, with a range of about 23 to 80. Patients were allowed to have had prior anti-PD-1, anti-PD-L1 or anti-CTLA-4 therapy, and approximately 40% of the dose-escalation patients had been treated with checkpoint inhibitors. Partial responses were achieved by three dose-escalation patients, of whom one had hepatocellular carcinoma and two had cutaneous melanoma. The point of sequencing TCRbeta in the periphery was to test whether ivuxolimab changed TCR sequence diversity and drove clonal T-cell expansion. The paper reports the monotherapy dose-escalation portion (N ≈ 50 patients) of the phase I ivuxolimab trial.

This clone has only one observation. There is no known antigen for this receptor. No base-level quality is on record; no much larger clone is a single base apart. Genomic DNA was extracted from sorted cells for sequencing of the TCRbeta CDR3 region. The immunoSEQ Assay was used for sequencing of TCRbeta CDR3 regions. Held by TCRdb, this immuneACCESS table contains in-frame sequences only and omits some clones. Under half of the omission traces to an unresolved V gene where checked; the cause of the rest is unknown. This sample is represented by tens of thousands of clones; 89% of them were singletons. Roughly 0.19% of the sample comes from the top ten. Paper-wide results and their limitations: Low levels of normalized T-cell clonal expansion were also seen in some nonresponding patients. On average, CD8+ T cells showed more expanded clones than CD4+ T cells after ivuxolimab. Antigen specificity was not determined for the clonally expanded peripheral T cells. Partial responders in the 0.1-3.0 mg/kg groups had among the lowest normalized peripheral clonal expansion, especially among CD8+ T cells. Clonal expansion of both CD4+ and CD8+ blood T cells was observed from baseline to week 6 at doses 0.1 to 3.0 mg/kg.

Patients with a history of autoimmune disease or receiving systemic immunosuppression were excluded from the trial. Peripheral blood for TCR sequencing was drawn from every dose cohort at baseline, at cycle 4 day 1 and at cycle 7 day 1. Samples came from an open-label, multicenter, first-in-human phase I dose-escalation trial of ivuxolimab. The trial enrolled adults with locally advanced or metastatic head and neck squamous cell, hepatocellular, melanoma or renal cell carcinoma. Before TCR sequencing, CD4+ T cells and CD8+ T cells from peripheral blood were sorted into separate populations. The CDR3 runs 16 amino acids, cysteine and phenylalanine included. Only the CDR3 DNA is retained, 48 bases long and in frame from the first base. V ends up 3 bases short and J 1 base short, with an unmatched junction base count of 3. Sequences LNHDA (CDR1) and SQIVND (CDR2) are obtained from the germline V gene (reference sequence).

This clonotype was sampled from an adult with an advanced solid tumor such as melanoma, head and neck, liver or kidney cancer. Specimen: CD4+ or CD8+ T cells sorted from blood, collected in a trial of the OX40 agonist ivuxolimab. In this chain, TRBV19 is recombined with TRBJ2-7; 13 nucleotides in the junction match TRBD2. The DNA sequence is as follows: TGTGCCAGTAGTATCCAACTAGCGGGAGGGTCCTACGAGCAGTACTTC. It specifies CASSIQLAGGSYEQYF.